This T cell receptor (beta chain) was sequenced during a study of blood T cell repertoires in COVID-19. About the research overall: The study drew acute and convalescent COVID-19 samples from the United States, Italy and Spain. PBMCs, B-cell-depleted T cells, or T cells were the source of the cDNA or gDNA that made up the material.

Per the authors' pipeline: By means of reference gene primer amplification, nucleated cell counts were estimated. The data were produced by immunoSEQ multiplex PCR, yet TCRdb's version contains in-frame clones alone and is incomplete. V, J and clone size are taken as reported in that table, and D and trimming were inferred from the DNA itself. The table includes about 140,000 clones, approximately 84% detected once. Germline V gene sequence: CDR1 SGHTA, CDR2 FQGTGA. V was trimmed by 0 bases and J by 7 bases, leaving 7 bases between them. The CDR3 totals 13 residues. This clonotype originated in a woman aged 60-75 years with acute or convalescent COVID-19. The sequenced sample was peripheral blood. The chain recombines TRBV7-3 with TRBJ1-5; the D is unclear. CDR3 coding DNA: TGTGCCAGCAGCTTAACCTCCGGGCAGCCCCAGCATTTT. It specifies CASSLTSGQPQHF.